The clone carrying this T cell receptor (beta chain) was counted at least ten times. Patients aged 18 to 65 had newly diagnosed hyperthyroidism of under 2 months' duration. These data belong to a study of T cells in Graves' hyperthyroidism and ophthalmopathy. The TCR beta CDR3 regions underwent amplification using RNA transcripts as the source. Using the HTBI primer set, a first-round RT-PCR was run on the TCR CDR3. TCRdb itself ran the multiplex PCR reads through MiXCR, one entry per CDR3 protein. The data show approximately 370,000 distinct CDR3 sequences, approximately 18% seen once. The CDR3 runs 15 residues. Trimming shortened V by 3 bases and J by 0 bases, and 11 bases separated the two germline ends. CDR1 and CDR2 (germline): LGHDT, YNNKEL (reference sequence).

The rearrangement joins TRBV3-1 to TRBJ1-1; no clear D. This clonotype was obtained from a woman in her twenties or thirties with Graves' hyperthyroidism that later progressed to Graves' ophthalmopathy. Source material: blood. CDR3 DNA: TGTGCCAGCAGCCACTCGGGCCCAATGAACACTGAAGCTTTCTTT. This codes for CASSHSGPMNTEAFF.